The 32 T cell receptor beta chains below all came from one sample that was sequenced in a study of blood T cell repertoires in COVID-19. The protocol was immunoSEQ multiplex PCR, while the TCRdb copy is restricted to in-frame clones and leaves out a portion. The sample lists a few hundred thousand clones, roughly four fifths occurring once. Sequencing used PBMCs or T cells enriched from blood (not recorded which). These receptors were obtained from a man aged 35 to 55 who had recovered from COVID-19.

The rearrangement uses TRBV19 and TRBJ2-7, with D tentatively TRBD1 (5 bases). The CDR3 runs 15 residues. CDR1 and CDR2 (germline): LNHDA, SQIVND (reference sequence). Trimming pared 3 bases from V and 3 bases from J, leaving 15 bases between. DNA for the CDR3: TGTGCCAGTAGTATCCAGGGTTTTTCGGGCTACGAGCAGTACTTC. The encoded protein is CASSIQGFSGYEQYF.

CDR3 sequence: CASSQEAGRNTEAFF. In DNA, the CDR3 is TGTGCCAGCAGCCAAGAAGCAGGTAGAAACACTGAAGCTTTCTTT. The rearrangement links TRBV3-1 (or the pseudogene TRBV3-2) to TRBJ1-1; D unclear. V gave up 0 bases and J gave up 2 bases, with 10 bases separating them. Germline V gives CDR1 LGHDT, CDR2 YNNKEL (reference sequence). CDR3 length: 15 residues.

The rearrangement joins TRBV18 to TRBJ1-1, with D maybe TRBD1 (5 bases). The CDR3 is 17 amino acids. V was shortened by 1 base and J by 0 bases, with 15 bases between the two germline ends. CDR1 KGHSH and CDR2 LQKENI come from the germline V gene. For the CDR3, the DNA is TGTGCCAGCTCACCACGGCAGGGCGGGAATATGAACACTGAAGCTTTCTTT. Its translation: CASSPRQGGNMNTEAFF.

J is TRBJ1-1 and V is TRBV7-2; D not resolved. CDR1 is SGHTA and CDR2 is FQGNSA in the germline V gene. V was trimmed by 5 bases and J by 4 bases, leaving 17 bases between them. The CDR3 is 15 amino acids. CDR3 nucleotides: TGTGCCAGCAGCCCCCGGGCGGGCCGTATCACTGAAGCTTTCTTT. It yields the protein CASSPRAGRITEAFF. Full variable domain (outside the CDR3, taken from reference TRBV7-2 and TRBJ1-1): GAGVSQSPSNKVTEKGKDVELRCDPISGHTALYWYRQSLGQGLEFLIYFQGNSAPDKSGLPSDRFSAERTGGSVSTLTIQRTQQEDSAVYLCASSPRAGRITEAFFGQGTRLTVV.

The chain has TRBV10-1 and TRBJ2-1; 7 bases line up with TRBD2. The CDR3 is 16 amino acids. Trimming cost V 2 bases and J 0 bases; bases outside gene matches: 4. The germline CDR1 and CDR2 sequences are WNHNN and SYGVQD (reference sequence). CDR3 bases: TGCGCCAGCAGTGAGACCCTAGCGGCCTCCTACAATGAGCAGTTCTTC. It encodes CASSETLAASYNEQFF.

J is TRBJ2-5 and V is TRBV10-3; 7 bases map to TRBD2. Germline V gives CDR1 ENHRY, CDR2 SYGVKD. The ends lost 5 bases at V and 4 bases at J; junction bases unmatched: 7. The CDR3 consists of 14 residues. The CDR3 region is CAISYSGGRETQYF. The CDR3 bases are TGTGCCATCAGTTACTCGGGGGGAAGAGAGACCCAGTACTTC.

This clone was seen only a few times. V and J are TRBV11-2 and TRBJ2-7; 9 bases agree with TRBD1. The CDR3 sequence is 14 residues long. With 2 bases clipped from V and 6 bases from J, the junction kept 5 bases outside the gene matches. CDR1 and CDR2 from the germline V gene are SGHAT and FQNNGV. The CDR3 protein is CASSLSGQGSEQYF. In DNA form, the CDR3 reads TGTGCCAGCAGCTTATCGGGACAGGGAAGCGAGCAGTACTTC.

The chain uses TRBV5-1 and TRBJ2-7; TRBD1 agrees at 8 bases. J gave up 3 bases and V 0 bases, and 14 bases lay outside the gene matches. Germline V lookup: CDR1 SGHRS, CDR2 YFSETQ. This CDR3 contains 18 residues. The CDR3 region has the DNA TGCGCCAGCAGCTTGGGGCTTACTAGACAGGGGCAACTCTACGAGCAGTACTTC. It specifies CASSLGLTRQGQLYEQYF.

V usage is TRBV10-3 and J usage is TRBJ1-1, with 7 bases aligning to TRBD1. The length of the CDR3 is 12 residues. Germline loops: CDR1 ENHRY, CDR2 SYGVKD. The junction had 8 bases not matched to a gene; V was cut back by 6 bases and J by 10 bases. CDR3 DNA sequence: TGTGCCATCAGCGACGAGACAGGGAGAGCTTTCTTT. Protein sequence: CAISDETGRAFF.

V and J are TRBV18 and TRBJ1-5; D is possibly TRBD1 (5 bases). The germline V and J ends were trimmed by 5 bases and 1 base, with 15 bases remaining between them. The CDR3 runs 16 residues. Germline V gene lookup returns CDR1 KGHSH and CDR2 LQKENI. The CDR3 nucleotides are TGTGCCAGCTCAGCTTTAACAGGAAACAGCAATCAGCCCCAGCATTTT. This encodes CASSALTGNSNQPQHF.

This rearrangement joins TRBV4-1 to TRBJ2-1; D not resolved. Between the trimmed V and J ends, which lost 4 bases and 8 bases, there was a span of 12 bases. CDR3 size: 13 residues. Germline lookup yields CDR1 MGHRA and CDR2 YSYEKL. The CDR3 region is CASSRGFQYEQFF. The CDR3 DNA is TGCGCCAGCAGCCGAGGCTTTCAGTATGAGCAGTTCTTC.

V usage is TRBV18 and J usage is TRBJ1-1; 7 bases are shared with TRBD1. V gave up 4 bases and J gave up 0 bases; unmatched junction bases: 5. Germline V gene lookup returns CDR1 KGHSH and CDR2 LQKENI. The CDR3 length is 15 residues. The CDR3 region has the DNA TGTGCCAGCTCACTCAACAGGGGTATGAACACTGAAGCTTTCTTT. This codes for CASSLNRGMNTEAFF.

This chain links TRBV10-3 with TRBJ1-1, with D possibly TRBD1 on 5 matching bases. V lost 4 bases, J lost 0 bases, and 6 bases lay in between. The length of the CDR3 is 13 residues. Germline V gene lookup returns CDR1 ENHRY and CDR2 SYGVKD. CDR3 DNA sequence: TGTGCCATCAGTGTACAGGTGAACACTGAAGCTTTCTTT. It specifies CAISVQVNTEAFF.

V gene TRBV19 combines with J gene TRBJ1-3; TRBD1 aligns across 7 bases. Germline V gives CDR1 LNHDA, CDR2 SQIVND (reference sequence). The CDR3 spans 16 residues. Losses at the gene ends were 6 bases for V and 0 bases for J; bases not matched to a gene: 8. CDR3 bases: TGTGCCAGTAGCCGACAGGGCCCCCTCTCTGGAAACACCATATATTTT. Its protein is CASSRQGPLSGNTIYF.

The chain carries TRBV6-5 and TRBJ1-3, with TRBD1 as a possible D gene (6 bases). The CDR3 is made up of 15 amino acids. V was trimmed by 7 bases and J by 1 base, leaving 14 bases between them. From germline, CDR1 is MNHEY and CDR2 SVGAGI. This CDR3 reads CASTRQADSGNTIYF. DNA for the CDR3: TGTGCCAGCACGCGACAGGCGGATTCTGGAAACACCATATATTTT.

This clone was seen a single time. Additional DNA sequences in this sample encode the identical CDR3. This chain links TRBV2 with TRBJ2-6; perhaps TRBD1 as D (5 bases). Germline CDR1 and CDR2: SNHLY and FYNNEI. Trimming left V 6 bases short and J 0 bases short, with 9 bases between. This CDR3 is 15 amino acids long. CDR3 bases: TGTGCCAGCAGCCGTGACAGCTCTGGGGCCAACGTCCTGACTTTC. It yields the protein CASSRDSSGANVLTF.

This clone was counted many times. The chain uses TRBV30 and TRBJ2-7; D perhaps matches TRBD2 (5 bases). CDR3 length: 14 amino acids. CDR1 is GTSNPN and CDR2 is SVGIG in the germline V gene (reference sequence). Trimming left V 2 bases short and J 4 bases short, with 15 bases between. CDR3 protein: CAWSMLEVAYEQYF. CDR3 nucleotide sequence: TGTGCCTGGAGTATGCTGGAGGTAGCTTACGAGCAGTACTTC.

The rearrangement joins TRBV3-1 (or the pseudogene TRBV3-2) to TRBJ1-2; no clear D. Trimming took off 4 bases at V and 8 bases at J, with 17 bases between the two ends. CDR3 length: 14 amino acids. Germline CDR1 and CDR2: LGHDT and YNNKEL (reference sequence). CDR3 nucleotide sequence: TGTGCCAGCAGCCCCCTGGGCTCGGCGGGAGGCTACACCTTC. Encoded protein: CASSPLGSAGGYTF.

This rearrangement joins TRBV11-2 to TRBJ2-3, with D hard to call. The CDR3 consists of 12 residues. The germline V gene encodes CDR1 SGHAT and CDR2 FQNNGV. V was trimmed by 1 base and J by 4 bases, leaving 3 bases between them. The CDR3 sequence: CASSLGPDTQYF. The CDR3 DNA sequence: TGTGCCAGCAGCTTAGGGCCAGATACGCAGTATTTT.

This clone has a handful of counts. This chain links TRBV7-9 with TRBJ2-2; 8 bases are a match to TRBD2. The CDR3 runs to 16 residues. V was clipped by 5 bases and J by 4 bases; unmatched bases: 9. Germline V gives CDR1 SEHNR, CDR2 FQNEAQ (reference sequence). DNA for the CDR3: TGTGCCAGCAGCGGAACTAGCGGAGCTAGCACCGGGGAGCTGTTTTTT. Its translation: CASSGTSGASTGELFF.

The CDR3, as DNA: TGTGCCAGTTCCTCTAGACAGGGGGTCGATGGCTACACCTTC. It specifies CASSSRQGVDGYTF. The V gene is TRBV18, the J gene TRBJ1-2, with 9 bases fitting TRBD1. From germline, CDR1 is KGHSH and CDR2 LQKENI. CDR3 size: 14 residues. After removal of 9 bases from V and 6 bases from J, the junction contained 11 bases not matched to a gene.

CDR3 sequence: CASSLVGREGRTEAFF. The CDR3, as DNA: TGCGCCAGCAGCTTGGTAGGGAGGGAGGGCAGGACTGAAGCTTTCTTT. The chain uses TRBV5-1 and TRBJ1-1, with no clear D. The CDR3 length is 16 residues. V was pared by 0 bases and J by 5 bases, with 17 bases between. Germline values: CDR1 SGHRS, CDR2 YFSETQ.

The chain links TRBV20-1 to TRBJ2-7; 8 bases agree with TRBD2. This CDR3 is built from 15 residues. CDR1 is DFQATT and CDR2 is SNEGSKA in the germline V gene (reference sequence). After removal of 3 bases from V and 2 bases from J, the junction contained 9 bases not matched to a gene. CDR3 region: CSASRGTSGAYEQYF. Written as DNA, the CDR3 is TGCAGTGCTAGTCGGGGCACTAGCGGAGCCTACGAGCAGTACTTC.

CDR3 nucleotides: TGCGCCAGCAGCTTGGATCTTGCCTACAATGAGCAGTTCTTC. This codes for CASSLDLAYNEQFF. The chain is built from TRBV5-1 and TRBJ2-1, with D unresolved. Trimming shortened V by 0 bases and J by 2 bases, and 6 bases separated the two germline ends. The germline V gene encodes CDR1 SGHRS and CDR2 YFSETQ. The CDR3 totals 14 residues. Full variable domain (missing parts from reference TRBV5-1 and TRBJ2-1): KAGVTQTPRYLIKTRGQQVTLSCSPISGHRSVSWYQQTPGQGLQFLFEYFSETQRNKGNFPGRFSGRQFSNSRSEMNVSTLELGDSALYLCASSLDLAYNEQFFGPGTRLTVL.

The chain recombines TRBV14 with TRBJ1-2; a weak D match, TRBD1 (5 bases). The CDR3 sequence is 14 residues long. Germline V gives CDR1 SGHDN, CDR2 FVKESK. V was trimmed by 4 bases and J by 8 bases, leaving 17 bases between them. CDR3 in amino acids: CASSRGNSPQGYTF. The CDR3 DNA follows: TGTGCCAGCAGCCGGGGCAATTCTCCCCAAGGCTACACCTTC.

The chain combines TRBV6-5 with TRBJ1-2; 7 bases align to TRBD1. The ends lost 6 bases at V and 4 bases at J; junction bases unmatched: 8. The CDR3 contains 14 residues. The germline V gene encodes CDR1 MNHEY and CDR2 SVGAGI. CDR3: CASRGDRRGYGYTF. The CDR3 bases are TGTGCCAGCAGAGGGGACAGAAGGGGCTATGGCTACACCTTC.

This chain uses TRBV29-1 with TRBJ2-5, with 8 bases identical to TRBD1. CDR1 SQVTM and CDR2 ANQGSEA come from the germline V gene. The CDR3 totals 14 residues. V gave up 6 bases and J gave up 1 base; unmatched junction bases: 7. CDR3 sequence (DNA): TGCAGCGTCGGACAGGGTCGTACCCAAGAGACCCAGTACTTC. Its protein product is CSVGQGRTQETQYF.

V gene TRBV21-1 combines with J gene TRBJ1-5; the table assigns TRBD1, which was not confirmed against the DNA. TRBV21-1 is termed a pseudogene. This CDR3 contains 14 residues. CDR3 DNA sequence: TGTGCCAGCAGCAGAGGGACAGGGAATCAGCCCCAGCATTTT. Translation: CASSRGTGNQPQHF.

CDR3 DNA sequence: TGTGCCAGCAGTTTATATGGGGGGACCGAGCAGTACTTC. Translated, it gives CASSLYGGTEQYF. The chain carries TRBV27 and TRBJ2-7, with D perhaps matching TRBD2 (6 bases). V was pared by 1 base and J by 6 bases, with 10 bases between. The germline V gene has CDR1 MNHEY and CDR2 SMNVEV (reference sequence). CDR3 length equals 13 residues.

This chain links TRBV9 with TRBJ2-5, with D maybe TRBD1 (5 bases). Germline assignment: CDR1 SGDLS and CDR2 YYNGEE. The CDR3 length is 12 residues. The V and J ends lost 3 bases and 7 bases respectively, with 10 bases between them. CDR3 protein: CASSANQGTQYF. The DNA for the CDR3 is TGTGCCAGCAGCGCCAACCAGGGGACCCAGTACTTC.

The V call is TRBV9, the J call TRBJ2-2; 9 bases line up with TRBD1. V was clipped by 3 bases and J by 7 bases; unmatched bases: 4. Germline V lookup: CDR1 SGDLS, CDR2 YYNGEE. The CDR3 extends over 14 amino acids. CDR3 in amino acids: CASSAGTGFGELFF. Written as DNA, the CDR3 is TGTGCCAGCAGCGCGGGGACAGGGTTCGGGGAGCTGTTTTTT.

The CDR3 protein is CASSERDRAMNEQYF. DNA of the CDR3: TGTGCCAGCAGTGAAAGGGACAGGGCAATGAACGAGCAGTACTTC. The rearrangement uses TRBV6-1 and TRBJ2-7; 9 bases are a match to TRBD1. Germline V CDR1 and CDR2: MNHNS, SASEGT. The CDR3 covers 15 residues. Trimming at V came to 2 bases and at J to 5 bases, leaving 7 bases not matched to a gene.